Sequencing of this TCR beta chain was carried out in a study of T cell responses to AZD1222 COVID-19 vaccine (dated by TCRdb to 2020 to 2023). About the full investigation: A total of about 230 trial participants underwent TCR sequencing, of whom around 200 received two doses of AZD1222 and around 25 received two doses of the MenACWY control vaccine. Trial participants were enrolled into age subgroups of 18-55, 56-69 and 70-plus years, which contained roughly 140, 27 and 60 TCR-sequenced participants, respectively.

The CDR3 regions of human TCRbeta chains were subjected to immunosequencing. In the authors' own workflow: Repertoire TCRs were matched against a reference library of SARS-CoV-2-specific TCRs generated with the MIRA antigen-specificity platform. Breadth was defined as the fraction of unique TCRs that were SARS-CoV-2-associated. Depth was defined as the fraction of total T cells that were SARS-CoV-2-associated. Using the MIRA data, each spike-specific TCR was mapped to the spike region that the TCR reacts to and placed in a CD4 or CD8 class. Log10-transformed breadth and depth values were compared by one-way ANOVA with Sidak's multiple comparisons tests. In TCRdb, the immuneACCESS table is reduced to in-frame sequences with V and J assigned. These tables do not hold every clone; where another copy was compared, an unresolved V gene accounts for under half, and the others remain unexplained. The DNA was the basis for D and trimming; V, J and clone size are from that table. For this sample the table gives 43,000 or so clones, of which around 91% were detected only once. In total, the top ten clones hold about a third of the sample.

Remarks on this clone: Its antigen remains undetermined. Base qualities are not at hand, and no much larger clone is one base apart.

Results and caveats for the whole study, not just this receptor: Because no day 14 peak-response samples were available, repertoires were characterized only after the peak T cell response. After two AZD1222 doses, both the breadth and the depth of spike-specific TCRs were significantly higher than at day 0 and than in MenACWY recipients. Epitopes outside the regions mutated in the B.1.351 and B.1.1.7 variants were reportedly recognized by nearly half of the unique spike-specific TCRs. Participants were mostly white British, with more females than males. The authors suggested clonal diversity may have been underestimated. Conclusions about previously exposed vaccinees are limited because only six or seven AZD1222 recipients were SARS-CoV-2 seropositive at baseline. Vaccine-associated CD4 TCRs spanned the whole spike protein, with dominant responses in regions 160-218 and 743-854. The 56-69-year group was small, and its depth increase did not reach significance, likely because of low power.

The sample's time point label, decoded: about 28 days (+/-7) after the second vaccine dose. AZD1222 recipients with second doses at about 4 weeks or about 12 weeks were pooled, because spike-specific TCR depth and breadth did not differ between schedules. The vaccinee samples were drawn from two UK trials, COV001 and COV002, one of which was a single-blind randomized controlled phase 2/3 trial testing AZD1222 (ChAdOx1 nCoV-19) in healthy adults. For TCRbeta chain sequencing, PBMC samples from trial participants were taken at day 0 and at day 28 after the second dose. The germline V gene (reference sequence) specifies GTSNPN as CDR1 and SVGIG as CDR2. The trim is 2 bases for V and 6 bases for J, with a gap of 11 bases between the germline ends. The CDR3 measures 13 amino acids from cysteine to phenylalanine. Of all the DNA, just the CDR3 is kept, 39 bases in frame from base 1.

The sequence came from an adult who received the AZD1222 COVID-19 vaccine. Specimen: peripheral blood, collected 28 days after the second AZD1222 dose. The V and J genes are TRBV30 and TRBJ2-1, with the identity of the D gene unclear. Here the CDR3 is given as CAWSRTVLNEQFF. In nucleotides, the sequence is TGTGCCTGGAGTCGTACCGTCCTCAATGAGCAGTTCTTC.